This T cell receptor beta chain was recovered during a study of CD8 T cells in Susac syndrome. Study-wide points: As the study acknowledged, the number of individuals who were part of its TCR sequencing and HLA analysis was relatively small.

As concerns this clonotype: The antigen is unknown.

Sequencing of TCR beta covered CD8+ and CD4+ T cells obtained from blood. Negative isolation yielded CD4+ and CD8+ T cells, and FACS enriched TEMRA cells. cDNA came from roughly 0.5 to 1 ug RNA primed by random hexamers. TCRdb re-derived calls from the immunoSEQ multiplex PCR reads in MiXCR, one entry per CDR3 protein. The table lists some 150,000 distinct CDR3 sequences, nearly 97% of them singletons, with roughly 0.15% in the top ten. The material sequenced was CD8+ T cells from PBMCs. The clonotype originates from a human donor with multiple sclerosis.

CDR3 in amino acids: CASSQETGYYEQYF. The CDR3 bases are TGTGCCAGCAGCCAAGAGACAGGTTATTACGAGCAGTACTTC. This sequence joins TRBV3-1 and TRBJ2-7; a weak D match, TRBD1 (6 bases). The V end was cut by 0 bases, the J end by 4 bases, with 10 bases between. Germline V CDR1 and CDR2: LGHDT, YNNKEL (reference sequence). There are 14 residues in the CDR3.